These 8 T cell receptor beta chains were all obtained from the same sample, sequenced in a study of blood T cell repertoires in COVID-19. Here immunoSEQ multiplex PCR was the method, and the copy in TCRdb shows in-frame clones only, minus some. The sample contains some 300,000 clones, about 91% of which appear only once. Sequencing was done on a sample of peripheral blood. The receptor source for this set is a woman younger than 45 who had recovered from COVID-19.

In nucleotides, the CDR3 is TGTGCCAGCAGCTTCGGGGAAAATTCACCCCTCCACTTT. Its translation is CASSFGENSPLHF. The chain has TRBV7-3 and TRBJ1-6; D remains ambiguous. CDR3 length: 13 amino acids. V was trimmed by 3 bases and J by 7 bases, leaving 7 bases between them. Looked up from germline, CDR1 is SGHTA and CDR2 is FQGTGA.

This clone has more than one count but fewer than ten. The chain couples TRBV7-2 to TRBJ2-3; 8 nucleotides align to TRBD2. The CDR3 loop spans 17 amino acids. Germline CDR1 reads SGHTA; CDR2 reads FQGNSA. V gave up 1 base and J gave up 2 bases; unmatched junction bases: 8. CDR3 bases: TGTGCCAGCAGCTTAGTACCCGGGGGGGCCTCCACAGATACGCAGTATTTT. This sequence encodes CASSLVPGGASTDTQYF.

This sequence joins TRBV30 and TRBJ2-7; TRBD1 matches at 9 bases. The CDR3 covers 14 residues. CDR1 is GTSNPN, CDR2 SVGIG, per germline (reference sequence). The trim removed 5 bases at V and 4 bases at J, leaving 9 bases unmatched. CDR3 in amino acids: CAWSTGTGKYEQYF. The CDR3 nucleotides read TGTGCCTGGTCAACCGGGACAGGGAAGTACGAGCAGTACTTC.

This clone was seen a few times. The chain is built from TRBV7-3 and TRBJ1-1, with D perhaps matching TRBD1 (5 bases). Germline-derived CDR1 and CDR2 are SGHTA and FQGTGA. Trimming cost V 6 bases and J 2 bases, with 13 bases left between them. The CDR3 runs 14 residues. CDR3 bases: TGTGCCAGCAGTTTCGACGGGGGAAACACTGAAGCTTTCTTT. This encodes CASSFDGGNTEAFF.

This chain connects TRBV4-3 to TRBJ2-7, with 10 bases fitting TRBD1. The germline V gene has CDR1 LGHNA and CDR2 YSLEER. With 0 bases clipped from V and 6 bases from J, the junction kept 5 bases outside the gene matches. The length of the CDR3 is 15 residues. CDR3 amino acids: CASSQDPGQGFEQYF. CDR3 nucleotides: TGCGCCAGCAGCCAAGATCCGGGACAGGGGTTCGAGCAGTACTTC.

The V gene is TRBV12-3 or TRBV12-4, the J gene TRBJ1-5; 8 nucleotides line up with TRBD1. V dropped 6 bases and J dropped 2; count of bases not matched to a gene: 0. The CDR3 consists of 13 residues. This CDR3 is CASRGQGNQPQHF. The CDR3 region has the DNA TGTGCCAGCAGGGGACAGGGCAATCAGCCCCAGCATTTT.

The chain links TRBV30 to TRBJ2-1, with D possibly TRBD1 on 5 matching bases. In germline, CDR1 is GTSNPN, CDR2 SVGIG (reference sequence). The CDR3 has 12 residues. The germline V and J ends were trimmed by 3 bases and 4 bases, with 7 bases remaining between them. As DNA, the CDR3 is TGTGCCTGGAGCGCAGGGTACAATGAGCAGTTCTTC. It encodes CAWSAGYNEQFF.

V and J are TRBV28 and TRBJ2-2; 10 nucleotides line up with TRBD2. Germline lookup yields CDR1 MDHEN and CDR2 SYDVKM. CDR3 length equals 17 residues. V dropped 2 bases and J dropped 0; count of bases not matched to a gene: 3. CDR3 nucleotide sequence: TGTGCCAGCAGTTTAGGTCTAGCGGGGGCGAACACCGGGGAGCTGTTTTTT. Amino acid sequence: CASSLGLAGANTGELFF.